The T cell receptor beta chain described here comes from a study of beta chain features in type 1 diabetes (dated by TCRdb to the late 2010s). For the wider study: Mean age, gender distribution, total cell number and subset yield did not differ between patients and healthy donors. A total of roughly 99,000,000 sorted cells were examined across all samples, and the number of cells per subset was strongly correlated with RNA yield. The study compared TCRB repertoires of sorted circulating CD4+ T cell subsets between recently diagnosed type 1 diabetes patients and matched healthy donors. Whereas all 28 donors provided naive and central memory subsets, regulatory and stem cell-like memory subsets were isolated from just 8 patients and roughly 8 healthy donors.

All of the isolated RNA was reverse transcribed with the High Capacity cDNA Reverse Transcription Kit, so expressed TCRB transcripts were sequenced. Deep immunoSEQ sequencing was applied to naive, central memory and regulatory T cell samples, giving an average of about 3.7 million total reads per sample. Sorted cells were lysed in RLT buffer, and RNA was extracted using DNase-treated RNeasy Micro or Mini kits according to cell number. Each cell subset was processed separately to prevent cross-contamination, with patient and healthy donor samples processed together. TCRB sequences were amplified from cDNA with the immunoSEQ multiplex PCR, producing 87-bp fragments spanning the CDR3 region. Sequencing of the amplicons was performed on the Illumina HiSeq platform. As for how the authors treated the data: Synthetic template baselines were used to correct PCR bias computationally, reads within Hamming distance 2 were collapsed together, and singletons that could not be merged were discarded. Reads were aligned against IMGT so that V, D and J genes, CDR3 length and insertions or deletions at six rearrangement sites could be assigned. Within each subset, clonotype counts were normalized to the number of sorted cells before true diversity and Gini coefficients were calculated with the tcR R package. The overlap coefficient, calculated on TCRB nucleotide sequences, was used to measure repertoire sharing. As a proxy for the pre-selection repertoire, out-of-frame TCRB sequences from naive cells were analyzed. Imported from immuneACCESS, the table was reduced by TCRdb to in-frame sequences with V and J called. These copies leave out some clones; in studies compared against another copy, an unresolved V gene accounts for under half, and the cause of the remainder is not known. V and J calls and clone size are as listed in that table; D and trimming were resolved from the DNA. The sample table shows approximately 260,000 clones, and roughly 20% are seen once. Roughly 0.028% of the sample lies in the top ten.

Each donor gave one peripheral blood draw, averaging about 120 mL, which was collected into heparinised tubes. Using a panel that included CD45RO, CCR7, CD25, CD127, CD95 and CD27, naive, central memory, regulatory and stem cell-like memory CD4+ T cells were sorted on a BD FACSAria II. All sorted populations exceeded 95% purity. PBMCs were isolated right away by Lymphoprep density gradient centrifugation and were stained directly, without culture. So that batch effects would be minimized, each experiment stained and sorted samples in pairs, pairing one healthy donor with one patient. Broad study findings and their caveats: At VDJ recombination sites, patients with type 1 diabetes made fewer insertions and deleted more nucleotides, a pattern implying thymic rearrangement abnormalities. Sequencing cDNA rather than genomic DNA could over-represent highly expressing activated cells, although activation and CD3 levels did not differ between groups. Shorter templates might be favored by PCR, yet because patient and control samples were amplified and corrected together, any such skew would affect both groups equally. HLA sub-analyses involved small numbers of individuals, so any influence of HLA type on TCRB rearrangement remained unresolved. A moderate but significant shortening of TCRB CDR3 length was observed in type 1 diabetes patients in all four CD4+ subsets. The naive, central memory and regulatory TCRB repertoires appeared to resemble one another more closely among patients than among healthy donors.

About this clone itself: No cognate antigen has been identified for it. Base qualities are not at hand, and no much larger clone is one base apart.

Material: naive CD4+ T cells from blood. Interpreted using the paper, the cell subset or site label stands for: true naive CD4+ T cells. The clonotype comes from a woman aged 40 to 50 with type 1 diabetes.

In nucleotides, the sequence is TGTGCCAGCTCACCAACAGGGAATGGCTACACCTTC. This is translated as CASSPTGNGYTF. This chain joins TRBV18 to TRBJ1-2; the best D guess is TRBD1, with 6 bases matching. From the cysteine up to the phenylalanine, the CDR3 has a length of 12 residues. Solely the CDR3 DNA is kept, with 36 bases framed from the first base. Taken from the germline V gene, the CDR1 and CDR2 loops are KGHSH and LQKENI. A distance of 7 bases separates the germline ends of V and J, which lose 2 bases and 6 bases respectively.